This T cell receptor beta chain was captured in a study of cytomegalovirus exposure and HLA in healthy donors. The PCR employed 60 Vbeta primers together with 13 Jbeta primers. Sequencing was performed with immunoSEQ multiplex PCR; in TCRdb, only in-frame clones are kept and a portion is missing. This sample has 150,000 to 200,000 clones, with around four fifths found just once. Germline loops: CDR1 MNHEY, CDR2 SVGAGI. V lost 6 bases and J lost 5, with 13 bases in between. The CDR3 sequence is 13 residues long. Study-wide results and limits: Some public TCRs appeared in many individuals, while most sequences were rare. One cluster of highly shared sequence variants probably arose as a sequencing artifact.

This clone appeared a single time. Its specificity is unknown. This chain joins TRBV6-5 and TRBJ1-2, with TRBD1 as a possible D gene (6 bases). The sequence came from a woman aged 25-40 years in good health and CMV-seronegative. The sample comprised PBMCs. The CDR3 spells CASSPDSYYGYTF. The CDR3 nucleotides are TGTGCCAGCAGCCCGGACAGCTATTATGGCTACACCTTC.